Listed here are 23 T cell receptor beta chains from one sample, sequenced in a study of shared clonotypes between healthy human individuals. Only CD45RO-negative cells positively selected for CCR7 counted as naive CD8 cells, so terminally differentiated effector memory CD45RA+ cells were excluded. Clones were read by immunoSEQ multiplex PCR, and TCRdb kept only the in-frame ones, dropping some. The sample consists of about 820,000 clones, more than 85% of them appearing once. Sequenced input: naive CD8+ T cells sorted from blood. The origin of the receptors is a man aged 25-45 years in good health.

This clone was recorded once. V usage is TRBV30 and J usage is TRBJ2-7, with 10 bases identical to TRBD2. The CDR3 loop spans 14 amino acids. After removal of 6 bases from V and 2 bases from J, the junction contained 7 bases not matched to a gene. Per germline, CDR1 GTSNPN and CDR2 SVGIG (reference sequence). The CDR3 protein is CACLPGLAPYEQYF. As DNA, the CDR3 is TGTGCCTGCCTACCGGGACTAGCGCCCTACGAGCAGTACTTC.

Here the CDR3 reads CAISESNTGHTEAFF. In DNA form, the CDR3 reads TGTGCCATCAGTGAGTCGAATACAGGGCACACTGAAGCTTTCTTT. The J gene is TRBJ1-1, the V gene TRBV10-3; D may be TRBD1 (6 bases). Per germline, CDR1 ENHRY and CDR2 SYGVKD. The CDR3 covers 15 residues. With 0 bases removed from V and 3 bases from J, the gap between germline ends came to 11 bases.

The V and J genes are TRBV2 and TRBJ2-4; possibly TRBD1 or TRBD2 for D (5 bases each). Trimming removed 3 bases at V and 8 bases at J, with 11 bases between. Germline V gene sequence: CDR1 SNHLY, CDR2 FYNNEI. CDR3 length equals 13 residues. The CDR3 region is CASSEGRIHIQYF. The CDR3 nucleotides read TGTGCCAGCAGTGAGGGACGAATACACATTCAGTACTTC. The variable domain in full, completed from reference TRBV2 and TRBJ2-4, reads EPEVTQTPSHQVTQMGQEVILRCVPISNHLYFYWYRQILGQKVEFLVSFYNNEISEKSEIFDDQFSVERPDGSNFTLKIRSTKLEDSAMYFCASSEGRIHIQYFGAGTRLSVL.

This rearrangement joins TRBV11-2 to TRBJ2-7, with 7 bases lining up with TRBD1. The CDR3 loop spans 13 amino acids. V was pared by 9 bases and J by 1 base, with 6 bases of the junction left unmatched. Germline V gene data show CDR1 as SGHAT and CDR2 as FQNNGV. The CDR3 sequence: CASLRDSSYEQYF. The CDR3 DNA sequence: TGTGCCAGTCTGAGGGACAGTTCCTACGAGCAGTACTTC.

This clone was counted a few times. Other DNA sequences in this specimen translate into the identical CDR3. The chain recombines TRBV5-4 with TRBJ1-1, with D possibly being TRBD1 (5 bases). The CDR3 consists of 15 residues. Germline CDR1 and CDR2: SGHNT and YYREEE (reference sequence). The ends were cut back, 4 bases at V and 0 bases at J, with 13 bases in the middle. CDR3 sequence: CASSLGTAMNTEAFF. The CDR3 coding sequence is TGTGCCAGCAGCCTCGGGACGGCTATGAACACTGAAGCTTTCTTT. The whole variable domain, filled in from reference TRBV5-4 and TRBJ1-1, reads ETGVTQSPTHLIKTRGQQVTLRCSSQSGHNTVSWYQQALGQGPQFIFQYYREEENGRGNFPPRFSGLQFPNYSSELNVNALELDDSALYLCASSLGTAMNTEAFFGQGTRLTVV.

The chain uses TRBV27 and TRBJ2-5; D unresolved. V lost 5 bases, J lost 8 bases, and 12 bases lay in between. Germline CDR1 reads MNHEY; CDR2 reads SMNVEV (reference sequence). The CDR3 totals 12 residues. The CDR3 loop is CASSLNGGTQYF. In DNA, the CDR3 is TGTGCCAGCAGTCTTAACGGTGGAACCCAGTACTTC.

The chain employs TRBV4-1 and TRBJ1-4; 8 bases map to TRBD1. The germline CDR1 and CDR2 sequences are MGHRA and YSYEKL. CDR3 length equals 13 residues. V shed 7 bases, J shed 6 bases, and the junction held 4 bases outside the gene matches. The CDR3: CASTGTGDEKLFF. In nucleotides, the CDR3 is TGCGCCAGCACCGGGACAGGTGATGAAAAACTGTTTTTT.

This rearrangement joins TRBV13 to TRBJ2-7, with D unclear. Trimming cost V 1 base and J 6 bases, with 7 bases left between them. Looked up from germline, CDR1 is PRHDT and CDR2 is FYEKMQ (reference sequence). The CDR3 has 12 residues. CDR3 loop: CASSLDPGEQYF. DNA for the CDR3: TGTGCCAGCAGCTTAGACCCAGGCGAGCAGTACTTC.

The chain joins TRBV4-1 to TRBJ1-3; D uncertain. This CDR3 region has 15 residues. Trimming stripped 5 bases from V and 0 bases from J, with 11 bases between. The germline gives CDR1 MGHRA, CDR2 YSYEKL. The CDR3 region has the DNA TGCGCCAGCAGCAAGGACGGAAACTCTGGAAACACCATATATTTT. Translating it yields CASSKDGNSGNTIYF.

The chain uses TRBV10-2 and TRBJ2-2; no clear D. There are 14 residues in the CDR3. Trimming removed 0 bases from V and 1 base from J, with 3 bases in between. The germline V gene encodes CDR1 WSHSY and CDR2 SAAADI. The chain's CDR3 is CASSESENTGELFF. CDR3 nucleotides: TGCGCCAGCAGTGAGTCGGAGAACACCGGGGAGCTGTTTTTT.

The rearrangement links TRBV4-3 to TRBJ2-2, with 8 bases aligning to TRBD1. Germline CDR1 is LGHNA and CDR2 is YSLEER. The CDR3 is 15 residues long. J was trimmed by 1 base and V by 4 bases; bases with no gene match: 2. The CDR3 is CASSPGTGNTGELFF. Here the CDR3 DNA reads TGCGCCAGCAGCCCCGGGACAGGGAACACCGGGGAGCTGTTTTTT.

V is TRBV11-3 and J is TRBJ2-7, with D perhaps given as TRBD1 or TRBD2 (5 bases each). Trimming stripped 4 bases from V and 0 bases from J, with 13 bases between. The CDR3 contains 15 residues. Germline CDR1 reads SGHNT; CDR2 reads YENEEA. The CDR3 loop is CASSSSDGTSYEQYF. The CDR3 nucleotides are TGTGCCAGCAGCTCGTCAGATGGGACCTCCTACGAGCAGTACTTC.

The genes are TRBV6-6 and TRBJ2-5; D not resolved. There are 15 residues in the CDR3. Per the germline V gene, CDR1 is MNHNY and CDR2 is SVGAGI (reference sequence). V lost 0 bases and J lost 4, with 12 bases in between. The CDR3 protein is CASSYSPALGETQYF. In DNA, the CDR3 is TGTGCCAGCAGTTACTCTCCAGCGTTGGGAGAGACCCAGTACTTC.

The CDR3 reads CASSLGQGFTEAFF. As DNA, the CDR3 is TGTGCCAGCAGCTTAGGACAGGGTTTCACTGAAGCTTTCTTT. V usage is TRBV7-9 and J usage is TRBJ1-1; the match to TRBD1 covers 7 bases. Trimming took 1 base from V and 4 from J; bases not matched to a gene: 3. CDR1 is SEHNR, CDR2 FQNEAQ, per germline (reference sequence). The CDR3 totals 14 residues.

This clone was seen a single time. The same CDR3 arises from other DNA sequences in this sample as well. The V gene is TRBV9, the J gene TRBJ2-2; no clear D gene. CDR3 length: 13 amino acids. Trimming removed 0 bases at V and 5 bases at J, with 5 bases between. From germline, CDR1 is SGDLS and CDR2 YYNGEE. As DNA, the CDR3 is TGTGCCAGCAGCGTAGTTACTACCGGGGAGCTGTTTTTT. Protein product: CASSVVTTGELFF. Full variable domain (rest looked up from reference TRBV9 and TRBJ2-2): DSGVTQTPKHLITATGQRVTLRCSPRSGDLSVYWYQQSLDQGLQFLIQYYNGEERAKGNILERFSAQQFPDLHSELNLSSLELGDSALYFCASSVVTTGELFFGEGSRLTVL.

This clone was picked up one time. V and J are TRBV7-9 and TRBJ2-3; D uncertain. CDR1 SEHNR and CDR2 FQNEAQ come from the germline V gene (reference sequence). V shed 3 bases and J shed 0 bases, with 13 bases lying between them. The CDR3 consists of 16 residues. This CDR3 reads CASSFKVMTSTDTQYF. CDR3 sequence (DNA): TGTGCCAGCAGCTTTAAGGTGATGACTAGCACAGATACGCAGTATTTT.

The chain is built from TRBV27 and TRBJ2-1; D gene ambiguous. The CDR3 covers 15 residues. CDR1 is MNHEY, CDR2 SMNVEV, per germline (reference sequence). The ends were cut back, 1 base at V and 0 bases at J, with 7 bases in the middle. CDR3 DNA: TGTGCCAGCAGTTTATATAGTAGCTCCTACAATGAGCAGTTCTTC. Translating it yields CASSLYSSSYNEQFF.

The chain recombines TRBV2 with TRBJ2-2; a weak D match, TRBD2 (6 bases). The CDR3 runs 15 residues. The V end lost 3 bases, the J end lost 5 bases, and 13 bases lay between the germline ends. Germline lookup yields CDR1 SNHLY and CDR2 FYNNEI. The CDR3, as DNA: TGTGCCAGCAGTGACGGAGGGGCGGTAACCGGGGAGCTGTTTTTT. This codes for CASSDGGAVTGELFF.

The gene calls are TRBV7-3 and TRBJ2-3, with 10 bases lining up with TRBD2. The CDR3 contains 14 residues. V shed 4 bases, J shed 4 bases, and the junction held 2 bases outside the gene matches. The germline V gene has CDR1 SGHTA and CDR2 FQGTGA. The CDR3 DNA reads as TGTGCCAGCAGCTCCGGACTAGCGGCAGATACGCAGTATTTT. Encoded protein: CASSSGLAADTQYF.

This chain connects TRBV7-9 to TRBJ2-1, with 12 bases aligning to TRBD1. This CDR3 contains 16 residues. The germline gives CDR1 SEHNR, CDR2 FQNEAQ (reference sequence). The J segment lost 8 bases and the V segment lost 4 bases, leaving 9 bases of the junction unmatched. The CDR3 sequence is CASSSTGTGGRDEQFF. In nucleotides, the CDR3 is TGTGCCAGCAGCTCTACCGGGACAGGGGGCCGGGATGAGCAGTTCTTC.

This clone has a handful of counts. The V and J genes are TRBV27 and TRBJ1-5; D is perhaps TRBD1 (5 bases). V gave up 6 bases and J gave up 3 bases, with 15 bases separating them. This CDR3 comprises 15 residues. The germline V gene has CDR1 MNHEY and CDR2 SMNVEV (reference sequence). CDR3 residues: CASSRGQLLNQPQHF. Written as DNA, the CDR3 is TGTGCCAGCAGCCGAGGACAACTACTCAATCAGCCCCAGCATTTT.

This clone was recorded a few times. The rearrangement uses TRBV7-6 and TRBJ2-2; weak D call: TRBD1 (5 bases). Per germline, CDR1 SGHVS and CDR2 FNYEAQ. V lost 5 bases and J 6 bases, leaving 16 bases between the germline ends. The CDR3 covers 15 residues. CDR3 DNA sequence: TGTGCCAGCAGCCTCACCTCCACAGGCGCCGGGGAGCTGTTTTTT. Protein: CASSLTSTGAGELFF.

The V gene is TRBV6-5, the J gene TRBJ2-1, with TRBD2 matching 7 bases. V lost 8 bases, J lost 7 bases, and 14 bases stayed unmatched. The length of the CDR3 is 15 residues. Germline-derived CDR1 and CDR2 are MNHEY and SVGAGI. CDR3 protein: CASRSGTIPRNEQFF. Here the CDR3 DNA reads TGTGCCAGCCGGAGCGGGACTATACCCCGGAATGAGCAGTTCTTC.